Presented here are 8 T cell receptor beta chains from one specimen sequenced in a study of blood T cell repertoires in COVID-19. Sequenced by immunoSEQ multiplex PCR; TCRdb stores in-frame clones only, minus some. Here the sample spans 100,000 to 150,000 clones, over 80% being singletons. The sequenced material came from peripheral blood. The receptors here all came from a man aged 55 to 69 with acute or convalescent COVID-19.

CDR3 DNA: TGTGCCAGCAGCTTAACTGAGACCCAGTACTTC. This translates into CASSLTETQYF. The chain uses TRBV11-2 and TRBJ2-5, with no clear D. The CDR3 is 11 residues long. V dropped 2 bases and J dropped 5 bases, with 3 bases sitting between them. Looked up from germline, CDR1 is SGHAT and CDR2 is FQNNGV.

V is TRBV6-2 or TRBV6-3 and J is TRBJ2-7; D might be TRBD2 (7 bases). Germline loops: CDR1 MNHEY, CDR2 SVGEGT. This CDR3 spans 13 amino acids. V lost 4 bases, J lost 8 bases, and 15 bases lay in between. CDR3 DNA: TGTGCCAGCAGTTTGGGAGGGACACCAAAGCAGTACTTC. Its translation is CASSLGGTPKQYF.

This clone was seen only once. The V call is TRBV29-1, the J call TRBJ1-1; unclear D gene. This CDR3 contains 10 residues. CDR1 and CDR2 (germline): SQVTM, ANQGSEA. Trimming removed 4 bases from V and 4 bases from J, with 4 bases in between. The CDR3 sequence: CSVAVTEAFF. The CDR3 DNA sequence: TGCAGCGTTGCGGTCACTGAAGCTTTCTTT.

CDR3 in amino acids: CASRPGQGLSGNTIYF. CDR3 DNA: TGTGCCAGCAGACCCGGACAGGGGCTCTCTGGAAACACCATATATTTT. The rearrangement uses TRBV18 and TRBJ1-3, with TRBD1 matching 9 bases. Germline V gene lookup returns CDR1 KGHSH and CDR2 LQKENI. J gave up 0 bases and V 8 bases, and 8 bases lay outside the gene matches. The CDR3 consists of 16 residues. Complete variable domain (other parts from reference TRBV18 and TRBJ1-3): NAGVMQNPRHLVRRRGQEARLRCSPMKGHSHVYWYRQLPEEGLKFMVYLQKENIIDESGMPKERFSAEFPKEGPSILRIQQVVRGDSAAYFCASRPGQGLSGNTIYFGEGSWLTVV.

V usage is TRBV5-1 and J usage is TRBJ2-2; 9 bases fit TRBD2. Looked up from germline, CDR1 is SGHRS and CDR2 is YFSETQ. The CDR3 has 16 residues. The V and J ends lost 0 bases and 5 bases, in that order; junction bases with no gene match: 5. CDR3 nucleotide sequence: TGCGCCAGCAGCTTGGATAATAGCGGGAGTACCGGGGAGCTGTTTTTT. It codes for CASSLDNSGSTGELFF.

The chain is built from TRBV5-5 and TRBJ1-2; 7 bases are a match to TRBD1. Germline loops: CDR1 SGHKS, CDR2 YYEKEE (reference sequence). This CDR3 comprises 13 residues. The junction had 10 bases not matched to a gene; V was cut back by 4 bases and J by 10 bases. CDR3 loop: CASSAQGGLDYTF. The CDR3 DNA reads TGTGCCAGCAGCGCCCAGGGGGGTCTGGACTACACCTTC.

The chain has TRBV30 and TRBJ2-1; 9 bases fit TRBD2. With V trimmed by 3 bases and J by 4 bases, 4 bases remained unmatched. The CDR3 runs 14 residues. The germline gives CDR1 GTSNPN, CDR2 SVGIG (reference sequence). CDR3 DNA: TGTGCCTGGAGCAAAGCGGGAGGATACAATGAGCAGTTCTTC. It yields the protein CAWSKAGGYNEQFF.

The chain joins TRBV5-4 to TRBJ2-7, with a tentative D call TRBD2 (5 bases). Trimming stripped 2 bases from V and 3 bases from J, with 9 bases between. The CDR3 contains 13 residues. The germline gives CDR1 SGHNT, CDR2 YYREEE (reference sequence). CDR3 sequence (DNA): TGTGCCAGCAGCTTTCCGGGAAACTACGAGCAGTACTTC. Amino acids: CASSFPGNYEQYF.